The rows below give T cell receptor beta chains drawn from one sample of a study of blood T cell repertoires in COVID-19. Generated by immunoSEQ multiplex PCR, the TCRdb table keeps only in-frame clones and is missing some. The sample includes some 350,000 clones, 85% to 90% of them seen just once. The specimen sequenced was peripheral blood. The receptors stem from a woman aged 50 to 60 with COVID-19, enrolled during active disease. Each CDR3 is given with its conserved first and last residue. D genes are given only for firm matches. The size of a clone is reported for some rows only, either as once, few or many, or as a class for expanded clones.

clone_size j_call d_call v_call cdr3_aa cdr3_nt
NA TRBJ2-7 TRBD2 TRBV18 CASSPGLAGYEQYF TGTGCCAGCTCACCTGGACTAGCGGGATACGAGCAGTACTTC
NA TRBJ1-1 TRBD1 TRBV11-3 CASSLVTGGIGTEAFF TGTGCCAGCAGCTTAGTAACAGGGGGCATAGGCACTGAAGCTTTCTTT
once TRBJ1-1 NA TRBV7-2 CASSLSGTQNTEAFF TGTGCCAGCAGCCTCTCCGGGACACAGAACACTGAAGCTTTCTTT
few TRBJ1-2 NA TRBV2 CASSESGSYGYTF TGTGCCAGCAGTGAATCAGGGTCGTATGGCTACACCTTC
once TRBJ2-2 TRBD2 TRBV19 CASSSGLAGADTGELFF TGTGCCAGTAGCTCGGGACTAGCGGGAGCAGATACCGGGGAGCTGTTTTTT
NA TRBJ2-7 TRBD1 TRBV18 CASSPTQGASYEQYF TGTGCCAGCTCACCGACACAGGGGGCCTCCTACGAGCAGTACTTC
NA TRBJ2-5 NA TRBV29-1 CSVSLYGQGSQETQYF TGCAGCGTCTCTCTTTATGGGCAGGGGAGCCAAGAGACCCAGTACTTC
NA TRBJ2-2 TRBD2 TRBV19 CATARTSRNTGELFF TGTGCCACGGCCCGGACTAGCAGAAACACCGGGGAGCTGTTTTTT
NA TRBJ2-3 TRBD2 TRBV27 CASSRLASGRAVATQYF TGTGCCAGCAGTCGGCTGGCTAGCGGGAGGGCCGTAGCTACGCAGTATTTT
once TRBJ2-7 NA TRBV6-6 CASTDDSRSEQYF TGTGCCAGCACCGACGACTCCCGGTCGGAGCAGTACTTC
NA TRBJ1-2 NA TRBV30 CAWSPQGHPSGGYTF TGTGCCTGGAGTCCACAGGGACATCCGAGCGGTGGCTACACCTTC
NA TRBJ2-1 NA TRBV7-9 CASSFRYNEQFF TGTGCCAGCAGCTTTAGATACAATGAGCAGTTCTTC
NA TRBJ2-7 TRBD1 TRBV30 CAWGTGGTYEQYF TGTGCCTGGGGTACAGGGGGAACCTACGAGCAGTACTTC
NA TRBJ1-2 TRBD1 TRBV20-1 CSASPGQGSNYGYTF TGCAGTGCTAGTCCGGGACAGGGATCCAACTATGGCTACACCTTC
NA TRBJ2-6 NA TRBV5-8 CASSSLRDGGSGANVLTF TGTGCCAGCAGCTCCCTCCGGGACGGAGGGTCCGGGGCCAACGTCCTGACTTTC
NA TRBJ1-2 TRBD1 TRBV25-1 CASSTYRGRDYGYTF TGTGCCAGCAGTACGTACAGGGGGCGCGACTATGGCTACACCTTC
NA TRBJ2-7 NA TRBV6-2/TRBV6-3 CASSYSTAYEQYF TGTGCCAGCAGTTACAGCACCGCCTACGAGCAGTACTTC
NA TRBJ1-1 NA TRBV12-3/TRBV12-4 CASSRENTEAFF TGTGCCAGCAGTAGAGAGAACACTGAAGCTTTCTTT
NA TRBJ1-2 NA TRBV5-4 CASSSGAGDRTNYGYTF TGTGCCAGCAGTTCCGGGGCAGGGGATCGGACTAACTATGGCTACACCTTC
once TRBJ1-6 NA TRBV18 CASSPGQGNSPLHF TGTGCCAGCTCACCGGGCCAGGGAAATTCACCCCTCCACTTT
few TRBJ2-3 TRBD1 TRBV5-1 CASSSQTGGVTDTQYF TGCGCCAGCAGCTCCCAGACAGGGGGAGTAACAGATACGCAGTATTTT
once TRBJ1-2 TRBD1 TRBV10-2 CASSESDRVNYGYTF TGCGCCAGCAGTGAGTCGGACAGGGTTAACTATGGCTACACCTTC
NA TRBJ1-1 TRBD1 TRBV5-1 CASSEDNRGHAFF TGCGCCAGCAGCGAAGACAACAGGGGGCACGCTTTCTTT
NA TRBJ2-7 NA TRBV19 CASSTGDEQYF TGTGCCAGTAGTACGGGGGACGAGCAGTACTTC
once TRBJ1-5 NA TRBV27 CASSLYRASNQPQHF TGTGCCAGCAGTTTATACAGGGCTAGCAATCAGCCCCAGCATTTT
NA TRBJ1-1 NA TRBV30 CAWSRVWEVNTEAFF TGTGCCTGGAGCCGCGTTTGGGAGGTGAACACTGAAGCTTTCTTT
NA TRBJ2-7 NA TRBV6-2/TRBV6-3 CASSAAGGPYEQYF TGTGCCAGCAGTGCCGCGGGCGGACCCTACGAGCAGTACTTC
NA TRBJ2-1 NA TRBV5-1 CASSFGGAPRGEQFF TGCGCCAGCAGCTTTGGGGGGGCACCAAGGGGTGAGCAGTTCTTC
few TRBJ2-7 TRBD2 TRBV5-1 CASSPTGPSGSSSEQYF TGCGCCAGCAGCCCGACCGGACCTAGCGGGAGCTCCTCCGAGCAGTACTTC
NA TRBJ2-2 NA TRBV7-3 CASSPLTGELFF TGTGCCAGCAGCCCTCTCACCGGGGAGCTGTTTTTT
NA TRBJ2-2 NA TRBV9 CASSVLTGELFF TGTGCCAGCAGCGTCTTAACCGGGGAGCTGTTTTTT
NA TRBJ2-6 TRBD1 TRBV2 CASSHKAGQAAGANVLTF TGTGCCAGCAGTCATAAAGCAGGACAGGCGGCTGGGGCCAACGTCCTGACTTTC
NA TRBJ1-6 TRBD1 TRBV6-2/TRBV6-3 CASSPSTGWNNSPLHF TGTGCCAGCAGTCCGTCGACAGGGTGGAATAATTCACCCCTCCACTTT
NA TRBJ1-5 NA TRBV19 CASRDRVYQPQHF TGTGCCAGTAGGGACAGAGTATATCAGCCCCAGCATTTT
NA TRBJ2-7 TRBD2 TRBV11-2 CASSLSSSGYYEQYF TGTGCCAGCAGCTTATCTTCTAGCGGTTATTACGAGCAGTACTTC
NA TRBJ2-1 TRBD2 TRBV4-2 CASSQAGTSGRLGNEQFF TGTGCCAGCAGCCAGGCTGGGACTAGCGGGAGACTGGGGAATGAGCAGTTCTTC
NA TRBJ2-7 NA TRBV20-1 CSASNFAAPYEQYF TGCAGTGCTAGTAACTTCGCCGCTCCCTACGAGCAGTACTTC
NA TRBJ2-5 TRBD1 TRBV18 CASSQGQGASKYF TGTGCCAGCTCACAAGGACAGGGGGCTTCAAAGTACTTC
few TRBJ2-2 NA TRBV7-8 CASSFNWRLNTGELFF TGTGCCAGCAGCTTCAATTGGCGGTTAAACACCGGGGAGCTGTTTTTT
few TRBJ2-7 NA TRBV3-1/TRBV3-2 CASSHGRVNYEQYF TGTGCCAGCAGCCACGGTCGGGTAAACTACGAGCAGTACTTC
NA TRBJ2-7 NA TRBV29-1 CSAYAPGHPGQYF TGCAGCGCTTACGCGCCGGGACACCCGGGGCAGTACTTC
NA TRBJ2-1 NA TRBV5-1 CASSLFANSYNEQFF TGCGCCAGCAGCTTGTTTGCGAACTCCTACAATGAGCAGTTCTTC
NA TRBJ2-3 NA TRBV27 CASSETVGNTDTQYF TGTGCCAGCAGTGAGACAGTTGGTAACACAGATACGCAGTATTTT
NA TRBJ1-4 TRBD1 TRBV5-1 CASSAGQGNEKLFF TGCGCCAGCAGCGCGGGACAGGGTAATGAAAAACTGTTTTTT
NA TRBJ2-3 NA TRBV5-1 CASSLVGGVDTQYF TGCGCCAGCAGCTTGGTAGGGGGGGTCGATACGCAGTATTTT
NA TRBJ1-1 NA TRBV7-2 CASSLSGLNTEAFF TGTGCCAGCAGCTTATCAGGGCTGAACACTGAAGCTTTCTTT
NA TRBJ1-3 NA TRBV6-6 CASRDSASSGNTIYF TGTGCCAGCAGGGACAGCGCAAGCTCTGGAAACACCATATATTTT
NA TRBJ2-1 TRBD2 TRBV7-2 CASSPGLAGDEQFF TGTGCCAGCAGCCCGGGACTAGCGGGCGATGAGCAGTTCTTC
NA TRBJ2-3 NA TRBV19 CASTHGAGTDTQYF TGTGCCAGTACCCATGGGGCAGGGACAGATACGCAGTATTTT
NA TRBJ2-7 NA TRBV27 CASSRGGKSYEQYF TGTGCCAGCAGTAGGGGGGGGAAATCCTACGAGCAGTACTTC
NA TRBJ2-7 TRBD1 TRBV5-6 CASRAGTGGDEQYF TGTGCCAGCAGGGCCGGGACAGGGGGAGACGAGCAGTACTTC
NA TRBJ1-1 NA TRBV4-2 CASSQEWGRTQRTEAFF TGTGCCAGCAGCCAAGAATGGGGGCGGACACAGAGGACTGAAGCTTTCTTT
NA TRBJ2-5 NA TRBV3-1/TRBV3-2 CASSQGVGDQETQYF TGTGCCAGCAGCCAAGGCGTCGGGGACCAAGAGACCCAGTACTTC
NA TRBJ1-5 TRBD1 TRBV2 CASRGQGNQPQHF TGTGCCAGCAGAGGACAGGGGAATCAGCCCCAGCATTTT
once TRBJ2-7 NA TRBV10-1 CASSNANSSYEQYF TGCGCCAGCAGTAACGCCAACAGCTCCTACGAGCAGTACTTC
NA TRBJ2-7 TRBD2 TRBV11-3 CASSLSWGRAIYEQYF TGTGCCAGCAGCCTTAGCTGGGGGAGGGCAATCTACGAGCAGTACTTC
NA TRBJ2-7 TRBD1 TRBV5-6 CASSFRRTGDSYEQYF TGTGCCAGCAGCTTTAGGAGGACAGGGGACTCCTACGAGCAGTACTTC
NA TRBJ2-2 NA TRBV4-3 CASSQDVRAGLNTGELFF TGCGCCAGCAGCCAAGATGTGAGGGCAGGTCTGAACACCGGGGAGCTGTTTTTT
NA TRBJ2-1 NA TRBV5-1 CASSHSGLGGEQFF TGCGCCAGCAGCCACTCAGGGTTGGGGGGTGAGCAGTTCTTC